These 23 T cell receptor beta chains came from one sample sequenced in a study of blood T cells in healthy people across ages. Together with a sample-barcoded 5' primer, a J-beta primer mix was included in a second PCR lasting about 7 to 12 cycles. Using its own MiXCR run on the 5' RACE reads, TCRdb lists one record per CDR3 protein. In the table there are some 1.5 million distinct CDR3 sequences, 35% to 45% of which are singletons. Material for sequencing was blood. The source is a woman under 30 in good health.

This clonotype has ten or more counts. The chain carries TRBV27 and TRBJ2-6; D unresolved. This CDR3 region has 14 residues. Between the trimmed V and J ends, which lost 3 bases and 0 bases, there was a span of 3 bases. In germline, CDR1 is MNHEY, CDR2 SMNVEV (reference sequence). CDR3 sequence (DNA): TGTGCCAGCAGTTTCGGCTCTGGGGCCAACGTCCTGACTTTC. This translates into CASSFGSGANVLTF.

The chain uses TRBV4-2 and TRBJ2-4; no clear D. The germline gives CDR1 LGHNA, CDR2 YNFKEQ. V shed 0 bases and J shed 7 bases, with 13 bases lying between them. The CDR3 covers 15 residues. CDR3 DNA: TGTGCCAGCAGCCAAGATGTGGCGGTACGGAACATTCAGTACTTC. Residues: CASSQDVAVRNIQYF.

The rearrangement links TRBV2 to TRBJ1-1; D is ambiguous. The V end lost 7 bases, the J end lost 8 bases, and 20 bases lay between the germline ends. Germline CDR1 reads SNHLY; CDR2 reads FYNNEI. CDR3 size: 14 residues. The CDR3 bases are TGTGCCAGCATTAAACAGAACATGGTGTCCGAAGCTTTCTTT. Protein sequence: CASIKQNMVSEAFF.

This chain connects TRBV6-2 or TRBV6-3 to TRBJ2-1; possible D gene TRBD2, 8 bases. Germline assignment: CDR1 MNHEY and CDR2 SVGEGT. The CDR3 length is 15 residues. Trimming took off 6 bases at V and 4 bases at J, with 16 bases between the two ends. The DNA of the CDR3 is TGTGCCAGCAGATCGGGAGGGGGCCAGTACAATGAGCAGTTCTTC. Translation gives CASRSGGGQYNEQFF.

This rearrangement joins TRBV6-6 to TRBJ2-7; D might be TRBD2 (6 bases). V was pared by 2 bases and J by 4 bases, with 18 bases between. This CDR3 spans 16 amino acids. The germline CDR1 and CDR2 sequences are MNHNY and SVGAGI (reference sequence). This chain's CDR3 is CASSYGGRSLHYEQYF. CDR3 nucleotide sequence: TGTGCCAGCAGTTACGGGGGGAGGAGCCTCCATTACGAGCAGTACTTC.

CDR3 region: CASSLVSADRVAAFF. CDR3 in DNA: TGTGCCAGCAGCTTAGTTTCCGCGGACAGGGTCGCAGCTTTCTTT. The chain has TRBV7-9 and TRBJ1-1; TRBD1 aligns across 8 bases. Germline CDR1 SEHNR, CDR2 FQNEAQ (reference sequence). The CDR3 consists of 15 residues. The ends lost 1 base at V and 10 bases at J; junction bases unmatched: 11. Drawing the rest from reference TRBV7-9 and TRBJ1-1, the complete variable domain is DTGVSQNPRHKITKRGQNVTFRCDPISEHNRLYWYRQTLGQGPEFLTYFQNEAQLEKSRLLSDRFSAERPKGSFSTLEIQRTEQGDSAMYLCASSLVSADRVAAFFGQGTRLTVV.

The CDR3 here is CASSNAGDTQYF. In DNA form, the CDR3 reads TGTGCCAGCAGCAACGCCGGGGATACGCAGTATTTT. The V gene is TRBV7-2, the J gene TRBJ2-3, with D uncertain. CDR3 length: 12 amino acids. The germline gives CDR1 SGHTA, CDR2 FQGNSA. V lost 5 bases, J lost 6 bases, and 9 bases lay in between.

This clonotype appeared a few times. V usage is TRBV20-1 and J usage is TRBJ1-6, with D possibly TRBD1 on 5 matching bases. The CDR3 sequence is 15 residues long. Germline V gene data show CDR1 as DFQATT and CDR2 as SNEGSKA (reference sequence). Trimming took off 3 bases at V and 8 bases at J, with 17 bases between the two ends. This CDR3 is CSARIPGLNYSPLHF. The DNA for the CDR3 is TGCAGTGCTAGGATCCCGGGACTAAATTATTCACCCCTCCACTTT.

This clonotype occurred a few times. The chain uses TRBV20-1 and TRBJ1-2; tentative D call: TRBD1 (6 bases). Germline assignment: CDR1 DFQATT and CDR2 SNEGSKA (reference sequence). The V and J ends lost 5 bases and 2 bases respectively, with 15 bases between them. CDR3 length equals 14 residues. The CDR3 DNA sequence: TGCAGTGCTCTCGGGGACGGACAGAACTATGGCTACACCTTC. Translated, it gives CSALGDGQNYGYTF.

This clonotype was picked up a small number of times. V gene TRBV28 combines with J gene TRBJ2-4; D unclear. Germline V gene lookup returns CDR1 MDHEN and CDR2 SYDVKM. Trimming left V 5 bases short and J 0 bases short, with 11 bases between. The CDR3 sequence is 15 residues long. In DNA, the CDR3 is TGTGCCAGCAGTATACAGTCCCTAGCCAAAAACATTCAGTACTTC. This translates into CASSIQSLAKNIQYF.

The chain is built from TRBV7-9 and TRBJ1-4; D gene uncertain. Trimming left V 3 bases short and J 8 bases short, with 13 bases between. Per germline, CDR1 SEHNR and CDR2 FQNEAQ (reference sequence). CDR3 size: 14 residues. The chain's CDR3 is CASSLEGEREKLFF. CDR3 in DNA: TGTGCCAGCAGCTTGGAGGGAGAGCGAGAAAAACTGTTTTTT.

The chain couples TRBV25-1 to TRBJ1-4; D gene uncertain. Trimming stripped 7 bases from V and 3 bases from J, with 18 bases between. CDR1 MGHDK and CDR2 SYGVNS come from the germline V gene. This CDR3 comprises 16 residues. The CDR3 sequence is CASTAGWAAPNEKLFF. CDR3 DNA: TGTGCCAGCACCGCGGGGTGGGCAGCACCTAATGAAAAACTGTTTTTT.

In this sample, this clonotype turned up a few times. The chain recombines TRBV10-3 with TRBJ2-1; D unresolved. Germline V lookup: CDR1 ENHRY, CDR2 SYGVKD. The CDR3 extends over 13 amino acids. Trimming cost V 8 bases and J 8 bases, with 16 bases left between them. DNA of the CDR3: TGTGCCATCTCGCCGGTGGGCCAGGATGAGCAGTTCTTC. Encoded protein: CAISPVGQDEQFF.

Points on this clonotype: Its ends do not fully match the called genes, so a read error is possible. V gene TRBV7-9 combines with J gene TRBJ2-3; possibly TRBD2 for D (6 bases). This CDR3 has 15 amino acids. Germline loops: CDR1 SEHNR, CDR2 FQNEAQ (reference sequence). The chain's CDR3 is CASSLRDSSTGTQYF. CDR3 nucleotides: TGTGCCAGCAGCTTAAGGGACTCAAGCACAGGTACGCAGTATTTT. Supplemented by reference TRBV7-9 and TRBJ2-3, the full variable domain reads DTGVSQNPRHKITKRGQNVTFRCDPISEHNRLYWYRQTLGQGPEFLTYFQNEAQLEKSRLLSDRFSAERPKGSFSTLEIQRTEQGDSAMYLCASSLRDSSTGTQYFGPGTRLTVL.

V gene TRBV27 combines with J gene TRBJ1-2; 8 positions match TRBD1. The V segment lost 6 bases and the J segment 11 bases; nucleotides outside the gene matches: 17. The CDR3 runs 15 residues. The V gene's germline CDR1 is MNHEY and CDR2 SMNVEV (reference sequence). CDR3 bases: TGTGCCAGCAGAAGCGCAGGGGGCGGGGGAAAGATATACACCTTC. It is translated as CASRSAGGGGKIYTF.

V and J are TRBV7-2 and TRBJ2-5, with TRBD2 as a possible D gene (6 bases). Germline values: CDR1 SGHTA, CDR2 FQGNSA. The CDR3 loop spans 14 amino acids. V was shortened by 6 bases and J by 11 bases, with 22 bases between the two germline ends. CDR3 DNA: TGTGCCAGCAGTCCGACTAGGCAGAGGAATGAGCAGTACTTC. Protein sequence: CASSPTRQRNEQYF. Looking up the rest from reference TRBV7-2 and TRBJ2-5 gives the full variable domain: GAGVSQSPSNKVTEKGKDVELRCDPISGHTALYWYRQSLGQGLEFLIYFQGNSAPDKSGLPSDRFSAERTGGSVSTLTIQRTQQEDSAVYLCASSPTRQRNEQYFGPGTRLLVL.

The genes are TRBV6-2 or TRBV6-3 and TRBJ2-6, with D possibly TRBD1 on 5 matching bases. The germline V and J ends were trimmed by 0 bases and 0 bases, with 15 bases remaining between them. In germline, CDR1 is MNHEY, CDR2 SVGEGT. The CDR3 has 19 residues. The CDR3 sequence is CASSYSIAGQISGANVLTF. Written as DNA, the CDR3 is TGTGCCAGCAGTTACTCGATCGCTGGACAAATCTCTGGGGCCAACGTCCTGACTTTC.

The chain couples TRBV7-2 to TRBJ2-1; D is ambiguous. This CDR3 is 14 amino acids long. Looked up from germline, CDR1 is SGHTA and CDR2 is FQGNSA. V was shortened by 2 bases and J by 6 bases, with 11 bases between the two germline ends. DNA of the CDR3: TGTGCCAGCAGCTTAAGGGCCTCCCCCAATGAGCAGTTCTTC. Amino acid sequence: CASSLRASPNEQFF.

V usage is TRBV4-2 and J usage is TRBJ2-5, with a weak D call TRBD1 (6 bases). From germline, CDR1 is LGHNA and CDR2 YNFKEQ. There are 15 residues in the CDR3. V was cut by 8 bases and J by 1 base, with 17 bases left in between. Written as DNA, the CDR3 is TGTGCCAGCTCACCGCGAAGGACAGCCCAAGAGACCCAGTACTTC. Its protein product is CASSPRRTAQETQYF.

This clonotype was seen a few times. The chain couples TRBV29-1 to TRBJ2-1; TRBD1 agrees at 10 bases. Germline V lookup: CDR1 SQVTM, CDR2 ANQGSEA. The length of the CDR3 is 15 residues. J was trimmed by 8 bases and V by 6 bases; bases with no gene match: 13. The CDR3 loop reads CSVQSGQGSRDEQFF. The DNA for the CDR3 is TGCAGCGTCCAATCGGGACAGGGGTCGAGGGATGAGCAGTTCTTC.

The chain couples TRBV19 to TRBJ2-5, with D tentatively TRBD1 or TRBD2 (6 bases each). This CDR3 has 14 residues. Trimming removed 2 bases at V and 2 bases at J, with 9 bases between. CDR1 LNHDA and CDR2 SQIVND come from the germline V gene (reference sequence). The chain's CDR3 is CASSIIGGQETQYF. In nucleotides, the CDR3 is TGTGCCAGTAGTATAATAGGGGGGCAAGAGACCCAGTACTTC.

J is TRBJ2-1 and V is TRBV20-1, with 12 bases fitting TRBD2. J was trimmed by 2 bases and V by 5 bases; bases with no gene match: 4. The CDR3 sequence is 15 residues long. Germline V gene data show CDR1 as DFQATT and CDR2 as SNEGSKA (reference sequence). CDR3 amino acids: CSARTSGDPYNEQFF. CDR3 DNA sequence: TGCAGTGCTCGGACTAGCGGGGATCCCTACAATGAGCAGTTCTTC.

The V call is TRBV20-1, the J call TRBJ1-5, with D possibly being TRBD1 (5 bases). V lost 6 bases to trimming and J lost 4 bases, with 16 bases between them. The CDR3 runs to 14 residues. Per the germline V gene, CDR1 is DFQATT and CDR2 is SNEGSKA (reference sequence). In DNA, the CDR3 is TGCAGTGCCCCGACAGTGTTGAGAAATCAGCCCCAGCATTTT. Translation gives CSAPTVLRNQPQHF.